Each of the 13 T cell receptor beta chains below was sequenced from the same sample in a study of long-term antiretroviral therapy in people with HIV. It was version v3.0 of the immunoSEQ assay that was run at survey level. Sequencing was performed with immunoSEQ multiplex PCR; in TCRdb, only in-frame clones are kept and a portion is missing. The sample holds 25,000 to 30,000 clones, just under 80% seen once. The sequencing used unsorted PBMCs, collected 1.5 years before starting antiretroviral therapy. The receptors derive from a man between 18 and 29 years old with HIV.

The sample holds one count of this clone. This chain connects TRBV5-1 to TRBJ2-7, with 11 bases that match TRBD2. After removal of 0 bases from V and 5 bases from J, the junction contained 7 bases not matched to a gene. Germline V CDR1 and CDR2: SGHRS, YFSETQ. CDR3 size: 16 residues. The CDR3 loop reads CASSLGPSGGLDEQYF. CDR3 bases: TGCGCCAGCAGCTTGGGACCTAGCGGGGGGTTGGACGAGCAGTACTTC. The variable domain in full, with the rest retrieved from reference TRBV5-1 and TRBJ2-7, is KAGVTQTPRYLIKTRGQQVTLSCSPISGHRSVSWYQQTPGQGLQFLFEYFSETQRNKGNFPGRFSGRQFSNSRSEMNVSTLELGDSALYLCASSLGPSGGLDEQYFGPGTRLTVT.

Concerning this clone itself: An end of the junction does not agree with germline; a read error may underlie this. The genes are TRBV18 and TRBJ1-6; 11 bases line up with TRBD1. This CDR3 has 16 residues. Germline CDR1 KGHSH, CDR2 LQKENI. CDR3 bases: TGTGCCAGCTCACGGAGGACAGGGGGCTATGATTCACCCCTCCACTTT. It codes for CASSRRTGGYDSPLHF.

The rearrangement uses TRBV4-1 and TRBJ1-1; the match to TRBD1 covers 7 bases. This CDR3 has 15 amino acids. The V and J ends lost 1 base and 1 base, in that order; junction bases with no gene match: 3. Per germline, CDR1 MGHRA and CDR2 YSYEKL. This CDR3 reads CASSQGGQTNTEAFF. CDR3 sequence (DNA): TGCGCCAGCAGCCAAGGGGGACAGACGAACACTGAAGCTTTCTTT.

The V gene is TRBV7-2, the J gene TRBJ1-5, with TRBD1 identical over 9 bases. This CDR3 spans 15 amino acids. The V and J ends lost 1 base and 5 bases, in that order; junction bases with no gene match: 3. Germline V CDR1 and CDR2: SGHTA, FQGNSA. The CDR3 nucleotides read TGTGCCAGCAGCTTAGGCCGGACAGGGGATCAGCCCCAGCATTTT. Amino acids: CASSLGRTGDQPQHF.

The chain uses TRBV5-4 and TRBJ1-1; 8 bases are a match to TRBD1. V lost 7 bases, J lost 5 bases, and 10 bases stayed unmatched. CDR3 length equals 14 residues. Germline CDR1 reads SGHNT; CDR2 reads YYREEE (reference sequence). CDR3 amino acids: CASSRQGFGTEAFF. The CDR3 DNA follows: TGTGCCAGCTCAAGACAGGGGTTCGGAACTGAAGCTTTCTTT.

Notes on this clone: This sample also contains other DNA sequences that code for the same CDR3. The chain uses TRBV9 and TRBJ2-3; D ambiguous. In germline, CDR1 is SGDLS, CDR2 YYNGEE. V shed 4 bases and J shed 2 bases, with 11 bases lying between them. CDR3 length: 14 amino acids. The CDR3 here is CASSPGSDTDTQYF. DNA of the CDR3: TGTGCCAGCAGCCCAGGTAGTGACACAGATACGCAGTATTTT.

V and J are TRBV7-8 and TRBJ2-4; 11 nucleotides match TRBD2. CDR1 SGHVS and CDR2 FQNEAQ come from the germline V gene. The CDR3 sequence is 19 residues long. Germline trimming cut 1 base from V and 1 base from J; bases unmatched to any gene: 9. The CDR3 DNA sequence: TGTGCCAGCAGCTTAGGGGCGACTAGCGGGATGAGGGCCAAAAACATTCAGTACTTC. It yields the protein CASSLGATSGMRAKNIQYF.

The rearrangement links TRBV5-5 to TRBJ1-1, with D possibly TRBD1 on 6 matching bases. Germline CDR1 and CDR2: SGHKS and YYEKEE (reference sequence). Trimming removed 4 bases from V and 1 base from J, with 17 bases in between. The CDR3 runs 16 residues. Written as DNA, the CDR3 is TGTGCCAGCAGCCCCGTGCGGGGGCGGACGAACACTGAAGCTTTCTTT. The encoded protein is CASSPVRGRTNTEAFF.

This clone was seen only a few times. V and J are TRBV27 and TRBJ2-7, with 7 bases fitting TRBD2. The V and J ends lost 3 bases and 5 bases, in that order; junction bases with no gene match: 7. Germline values: CDR1 MNHEY, CDR2 SMNVEV (reference sequence). This CDR3 is built from 14 residues. The CDR3 sequence is CASSFGGLMNEQYF. CDR3 coding DNA: TGTGCCAGCAGTTTCGGGGGACTAATGAACGAGCAGTACTTC.

This chain joins TRBV11-2 and TRBJ2-7; D ambiguous. The germline CDR1 and CDR2 sequences are SGHAT and FQNNGV. The CDR3 runs to 12 residues. V gave up 8 bases and J gave up 0 bases, with 8 bases separating them. CDR3 region: CASGEYSYEQYF. As DNA, the CDR3 is TGTGCCAGCGGGGAATACTCCTACGAGCAGTACTTC.

The chain has TRBV19 and TRBJ2-7, with D perhaps TRBD1 or TRBD2 (5 bases each). The CDR3 runs 13 residues. Trimming shortened V by 5 bases and J by 1 base, and 9 bases separated the two germline ends. From germline, CDR1 is LNHDA and CDR2 SQIVND (reference sequence). Here the CDR3 DNA reads TGTGCCAGTAGTTGGGGGTCTTCCTACGAGCAGTACTTC. Translated, it gives CASSWGSSYEQYF.

The CDR3 loop is CASSPRHLAYEQYF. The CDR3 DNA reads as TGTGCCAGCAGCCCCAGACATCTCGCCTACGAGCAGTACTTC. The chain employs TRBV6-5 and TRBJ2-7; D uncertain. This CDR3 is built from 14 residues. The V end lost 6 bases, the J end lost 2 bases, and 14 bases lay between the germline ends. From germline, CDR1 is MNHEY and CDR2 SVGAGI.

V gene TRBV7-9 combines with J gene TRBJ2-3; D not certain. Trimming removed 7 bases from V and 5 bases from J, with 7 bases in between. Germline V gene data show CDR1 as SEHNR and CDR2 as FQNEAQ (reference sequence). This CDR3 has 11 residues. CDR3: CASTFEDTQYF. DNA of the CDR3: TGTGCCAGCACCTTCGAAGATACGCAGTATTTT.